This T cell receptor beta chain was recovered during a study of blood T cell repertoires in COVID-19. Whole-study context: Sites across the United States, Italy and Spain contributed samples from acute and convalescent COVID-19.

Assay: immunoSEQ multiplex PCR; the TCRdb copy retains only in-frame clones and omits some. The sample yields 350,000 to 450,000 clones, about 89% seen once. The CDR3 has 13 residues. Germline assignment: CDR1 MDHEN and CDR2 SYDVKM. A note on this clone: The junction differs from germline at one of its ends, possibly a read error.

Sequencing was done on a sample of peripheral blood. The receptor was derived from a man in his forties with acute or convalescent COVID-19. The chain combines TRBV28 with TRBJ1-2; unclear D gene. The CDR3 here is CASRLGMRYDYTF. The CDR3 nucleotides are TGTGCCAGCAGGCTCGGGATGCGGTATGACTACACCTTC.